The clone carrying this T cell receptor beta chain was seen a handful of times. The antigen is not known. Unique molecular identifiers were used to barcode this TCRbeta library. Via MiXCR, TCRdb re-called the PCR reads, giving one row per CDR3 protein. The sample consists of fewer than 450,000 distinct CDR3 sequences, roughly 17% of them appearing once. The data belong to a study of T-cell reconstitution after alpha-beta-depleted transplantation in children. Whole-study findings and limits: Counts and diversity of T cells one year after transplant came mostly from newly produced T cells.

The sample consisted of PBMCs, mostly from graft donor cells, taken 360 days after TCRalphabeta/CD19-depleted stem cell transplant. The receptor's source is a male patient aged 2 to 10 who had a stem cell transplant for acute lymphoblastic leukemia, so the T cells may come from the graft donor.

The CDR3 is CASSQVGSGIQETQYF. The CDR3 nucleotides read TGTGCCAGCAGCCAAGTAGGTAGCGGGATACAAGAGACCCAGTACTTC. The rearrangement links TRBV4-2 to TRBJ2-5; TRBD2 aligns across 8 bases. Trimming took 1 base from V and 2 from J; bases not matched to a gene: 6. The CDR3 spans 16 residues. Germline V CDR1 and CDR2: LGHNA, YNFKEQ.